These 31 T cell receptor beta chains originate from one sample sequenced in a study of T cell repertoires in cytomegalovirus infection. Their antigen targets remain unknown. In TCRdb, the reads were re-called with MiXCR into one record per CDR3 protein. The sample shows about 770,000 distinct CDR3 sequences, about 27% of them seen only once. The sample in question was cultured CD8+ T cells from PBMCs, obtained from culture after CMV antigen stimulation. All receptors come from a human donor in good health (CMV status not recorded). Some clones in this sample may be carry-over from other donors' samples.

This chain joins TRBV7-4 and TRBJ2-7, with 8 bases aligning to TRBD2. CDR1 and CDR2 from the germline V gene are SGHVT and SQSDAQ. The CDR3 has 17 residues. The V gene end was trimmed by 5 bases and the J gene end by 1 base; junction bases not matched to a gene: 13. CDR3 sequence reads: CASSVPSGAGGSYEQYF. As DNA, the CDR3 is TGTGCCAGCAGCGTGCCGAGCGGGGCGGGGGGTTCCTACGAGCAGTACTTC. The whole variable domain, remainder taken from reference TRBV7-4 and TRBJ2-7, is GAGVSQSPRYKVAKRGRDVALRCDSISGHVTLYWYRQTLGQGSEVLTYSQSDAQRDKSGRPSGRFSAERPERSVSTLKIQRTEQGDSAVYLCASSVPSGAGGSYEQYFGPGTRLTVT.

The chain joins TRBV7-9 to TRBJ2-1; D might be TRBD1 (5 bases). The germline V and J ends were trimmed by 2 bases and 7 bases, with 12 bases remaining between them. CDR1 and CDR2 (germline): SEHNR, FQNEAQ (reference sequence). The CDR3 spans 14 residues. Here the CDR3 DNA reads TGTGCCAGCAGCTTAACCTCAGGACAAAATGAGCAGTTCTTC. Its protein product is CASSLTSGQNEQFF.

The chain is built from TRBV7-9 and TRBJ1-2, with a tentative D call TRBD1 (6 bases). Trimming pared 5 bases from V and 4 bases from J, leaving 11 bases between. The CDR3 covers 13 residues. Germline lookup yields CDR1 SEHNR and CDR2 FQNEAQ (reference sequence). The CDR3 here is CASSRTEIYGYTF. The DNA for the CDR3 is TGTGCCAGCAGCCGGACAGAGATCTATGGCTACACCTTC.

This clonotype showed up many times. The chain has TRBV7-3 and TRBJ2-3, with 13 bases identical to TRBD2. The V gene end was trimmed by 4 bases and the J gene end by 1 base; junction bases not matched to a gene: 8. CDR3 size: 18 residues. Per the germline V gene, CDR1 is SGHTA and CDR2 is FQGTGA. CDR3 nucleotides: TGTGCCAGCAGCTCCTCGGGACTAGCGGGGACGGGCACAGATACGCAGTATTTT. Residues: CASSSSGLAGTGTDTQYF. Filled out from reference TRBV7-3 and TRBJ2-3, the complete variable domain reads GAGVSQTPSNKVTEKGKYVELRCDPISGHTALYWYRQSLGQGPEFLIYFQGTGAADDSGLPNDRFFAVRPEGSVSTLKIQRTERGDSAVYLCASSSSGLAGTGTDTQYFGPGTRLTVL.

The chain joins TRBV28 to TRBJ1-5, with TRBD1 matching over 9 bases. After removal of 5 bases from V and 7 bases from J, the junction contained 9 bases not matched to a gene. CDR3 length: 15 amino acids. The V gene's germline CDR1 is MDHEN and CDR2 SYDVKM. The CDR3 region has the DNA TGTGCCAGCAGTGACTACAGGGGGCGCGGGCAGCCCCAGCATTTT. Translated, it gives CASSDYRGRGQPQHF.

This clonotype was found a few times. The V gene is TRBV4-2, the J gene TRBJ1-2; D is unclear. The CDR3 spans 17 residues. The V end was cut by 0 bases, the J end by 0 bases, with 14 bases between. Germline CDR1 is LGHNA and CDR2 is YNFKEQ. The CDR3 protein is CASSQEEGTLANYGYTF. DNA of the CDR3: TGTGCCAGCAGCCAAGAGGAAGGTACATTGGCTAACTATGGCTACACCTTC.

The chain has TRBV27 and TRBJ1-2; D not resolved. Between the trimmed V and J ends, which lost 5 bases and 4 bases, there was a span of 11 bases. The CDR3 totals 13 residues. The germline V gene encodes CDR1 MNHEY and CDR2 SMNVEV (reference sequence). This CDR3 is CASSPPGLYGYTF. DNA of the CDR3: TGTGCCAGCAGTCCCCCAGGCCTCTATGGCTACACCTTC.

The gene calls are TRBV19 and TRBJ2-4; possibly TRBD2 for D (7 bases). The CDR3 has 15 residues. Between the trimmed V and J ends, which lost 8 bases and 0 bases, there was a span of 14 bases. CDR1 and CDR2 (germline): LNHDA, SQIVND (reference sequence). The CDR3 DNA reads TGTGCCAGTCTCAAAGGGGGGGAAGCCAAAAACATTCAGTACTTC. Its protein is CASLKGGEAKNIQYF.

This clonotype was seen many times. The rearrangement links TRBV7-8 to TRBJ2-3, with D possibly TRBD2 on 5 matching bases. This CDR3 has 17 residues. V lost 4 bases, J lost 0 bases, and 17 bases lay in between. Germline values: CDR1 SGHVS, CDR2 FQNEAQ. Here the CDR3 DNA reads TGTGCCAGCAGCTCCGGGGTGGTTTCCTCTAGCACAGATACGCAGTATTTT. Translation gives CASSSGVVSSSTDTQYF.

This clonotype was counted between two and nine times. The chain is built from TRBV19 and TRBJ2-7; 9 bases map to TRBD1. Looked up from germline, CDR1 is LNHDA and CDR2 is SQIVND (reference sequence). This CDR3 is 15 amino acids long. V was clipped by 5 bases and J by 1 base; unmatched bases: 6. This CDR3 reads CASSAGGTGSYEQYF. Written as DNA, the CDR3 is TGTGCCAGTAGTGCTGGGGGGACAGGGTCCTACGAGCAGTACTTC.

Here the CDR3 reads CASRPSAGDSYEQYV. CDR3 in DNA: TGTGCCAGCAGACCCTCAGCGGGGGACTCCTACGAGCAGTACGTC. The chain uses TRBV2 and TRBJ2-7, with 8 bases matching TRBD2. V was clipped by 6 bases and J by 0 bases; unmatched bases: 7. The germline V gene has CDR1 SNHLY and CDR2 FYNNEI. This CDR3 contains 15 residues.

The chain combines TRBV2 with TRBJ2-3; perhaps TRBD2 as D (5 bases). The CDR3 totals 15 residues. Germline CDR1 SNHLY, CDR2 FYNNEI. V was shortened by 8 bases and J by 1 base, with 16 bases between the two germline ends. CDR3 in DNA: TGTGCCAGCGTATGGGCTTTGCGGGGCACAGATACGCAGTATTTT. It yields the protein CASVWALRGTDTQYF.

The chain links TRBV2 to TRBJ2-7, with D perhaps TRBD1 (5 bases). Trimming pared 3 bases from V and 2 bases from J, leaving 17 bases between. The CDR3 loop spans 16 amino acids. The germline CDR1 and CDR2 sequences are SNHLY and FYNNEI. CDR3 loop: CASSEAQGPLPYEQYF. The DNA of the CDR3 is TGTGCCAGCAGTGAGGCCCAGGGTCCCCTCCCCTACGAGCAGTACTTC.

V gene TRBV7-8 combines with J gene TRBJ1-6; TRBD1 aligns across 10 bases. After removal of 5 bases from V and 10 bases from J, the junction contained 14 bases not matched to a gene. The CDR3 has 17 amino acids. Germline V lookup: CDR1 SGHVS, CDR2 FQNEAQ. DNA of the CDR3: TGTGCCAGCAGCCGGCCGGACAGGGGGGTCTCAAAGTCACCCCTCCACTTT. The encoded protein is CASSRPDRGVSKSPLHF.

There are many counts of this clonotype. The V and J genes are TRBV7-8 and TRBJ2-7; 9 bases are a match to TRBD1. V was pared by 1 base and J by 2 bases, with 3 bases of the junction left unmatched. CDR3 size: 15 residues. Germline assignment: CDR1 SGHVS and CDR2 FQNEAQ. The CDR3 DNA is TGTGCCAGCAGCTTAGGACAGGGGGTCACCTACGAGCAGTACTTC. It translates to CASSLGQGVTYEQYF.

A few counts support this clonotype. The rearrangement joins TRBV28 to TRBJ2-1; 9 bases fit TRBD2. There are 15 residues in the CDR3. Trimming removed 2 bases from V and 8 bases from J; junction bases left unmatched: 7. The germline gives CDR1 MDHEN, CDR2 SYDVKM. The CDR3 spells CASSLGGGAMDEQFF. Written as DNA, the CDR3 is TGTGCCAGCAGTTTAGGCGGGGGGGCGATGGATGAGCAGTTCTTC.

A note on this clonotype: This may be a read error, as it is one base from a much larger clone. This chain connects TRBV7-2 to TRBJ2-3; D remains unclear. CDR1 SGHTA and CDR2 FQGNSA come from the germline V gene. CDR3 length: 8 residues. The CDR3 DNA sequence: TGTGCCGGCAGCCCCCTAGGATTT. Its translation is CAGSPLGF.

This rearrangement joins TRBV12-3 or TRBV12-4 to TRBJ1-6; a possible D gene is TRBD1 (6 bases). The CDR3 is 18 amino acids. V was pared by 3 bases and J by 8 bases, with 23 bases between. The CDR3 DNA follows: TGTGCCAGCAGTTTCAAGGTCGAAGGGGGGGCTTATGATTCACCCCTCCACTTT. It translates to CASSFKVEGGAYDSPLHF.

This clonotype turned up a few times. The rearrangement links TRBV13 to TRBJ2-7; D possibly corresponds to TRBD2 (5 bases). Trimming cost V 3 bases and J 1 base, with 10 bases left between them. The CDR3 runs 14 residues. In germline, CDR1 is PRHDT, CDR2 FYEKMQ (reference sequence). CDR3 sequence: CASSLGSGSYEQYV. CDR3 coding DNA: TGTGCCAGCAGCTTGGGGAGTGGATCCTACGAGCAGTACGTC.

The table lists this clonotype with a few counts. The chain uses TRBV2 and TRBJ1-4; the D gene is possibly TRBD1 (5 bases). The germline gives CDR1 SNHLY, CDR2 FYNNEI. Trimming pared 3 bases from V and 7 bases from J, leaving 6 bases between. The CDR3 is 12 amino acids. The CDR3 region has the DNA TGTGCCAGCAGTGACAGGGCTGAAAAACTGTTTTTT. Translated, it gives CASSDRAEKLFF.

This clonotype was recorded a few times. The rearrangement uses TRBV7-9 and TRBJ1-4; no reliable D call. V was pared by 3 bases and J by 8 bases, with 16 bases between. The CDR3 is 15 amino acids. CDR1 SEHNR and CDR2 FQNEAQ come from the germline V gene (reference sequence). This chain's CDR3 is CASSFPTVEGEKLFF. CDR3 DNA sequence: TGTGCCAGCAGCTTTCCGACGGTGGAAGGGGAAAAACTGTTTTTT.

Notes on this clonotype: A much larger clone is a single base away; this may be a read error. V usage is TRBV3-1 and J usage is TRBJ2-7; the match to TRBD1 covers 9 bases. There are 14 residues in the CDR3. Germline V gene data show CDR1 as LGHDT and CDR2 as YNNKEL (reference sequence). V was pared by 3 bases and J by 3 bases, with 3 bases of the junction left unmatched. The CDR3 nucleotides read TGTGCCAGCAGCCATGGGACAGGGATCTACGAGCAGTACTTC. Residues: CASSHGTGIYEQYF.

This clonotype was found a few times. CDR3 region: CASSPTGTLIEEQYF. As DNA, the CDR3 is TGTGCCAGCAGCCCCACCGGGACCCTTATTGAGGAGCAGTACTTC. J is TRBJ2-7 and V is TRBV7-6; D tentatively fits TRBD1 or TRBD2 (5 bases each). The CDR3 runs to 15 residues. The germline gives CDR1 SGHVS, CDR2 FNYEAQ. V shed 5 bases and J shed 7 bases, with 21 bases lying between them.

This rearrangement joins TRBV7-9 to TRBJ2-2; tentative D call: TRBD1 (5 bases). Germline lookup yields CDR1 SEHNR and CDR2 FQNEAQ (reference sequence). The CDR3 is made up of 19 amino acids. V was cut by 5 bases and J by 0 bases, with 22 bases left in between. The CDR3: CASSPPAGHLPSNTGELFF. As DNA, the CDR3 is TGTGCCAGCAGCCCGCCCGCAGGGCACCTGCCCTCGAACACCGGGGAGCTGTTTTTT.

There are a few counts of this clonotype. The rearrangement uses TRBV2 and TRBJ1-4; D possibly corresponds to TRBD1 (6 bases). From germline, CDR1 is SNHLY and CDR2 FYNNEI. This CDR3 spans 10 amino acids. CDR3: CAWQGEKLFF. CDR3 sequence (DNA): TGTGCGTGGCAGGGGGAAAAACTGTTTTTT. The full variable domain, its missing parts supplied by reference TRBV2 and TRBJ1-4, is EPEVTQTPSHQVTQMGQEVILRCVPISNHLYFYWYRQILGQKVEFLVSFYNNEISEKSEIFDDQFSVERPDGSNFTLKIRSTKLEDSAMYFCAWQGEKLFFGSGTQLSVL.

This clonotype was recorded a few times. The V call is TRBV4-1, the J call TRBJ2-1; maybe TRBD1 (5 bases). Germline V lookup: CDR1 MGHRA, CDR2 YSYEKL. V was cut by 0 bases and J by 13 bases, with 10 bases left in between. The CDR3 runs to 12 residues. The CDR3 spells CASSQDEGDQFF. CDR3 DNA sequence: TGCGCCAGCAGCCAAGATGAAGGGGATCAGTTCTTC.

The V and J genes are TRBV9 and TRBJ2-2; 9 bases agree with TRBD1. Per the germline V gene, CDR1 is SGDLS and CDR2 is YYNGEE. The CDR3 contains 16 residues. J lost 1 base, V lost 2 bases, and 3 bases had no gene match. The CDR3: CASSVGTGMNTGELFF. CDR3 sequence (DNA): TGTGCCAGCAGCGTCGGGACAGGGATGAACACCGGGGAGCTGTTTTTT.

V usage is TRBV20-1 and J usage is TRBJ1-3; tentatively, D is TRBD1 (5 bases). The CDR3 spans 15 residues. V shed 0 bases and J shed 2 bases, with 11 bases lying between them. From germline, CDR1 is DFQATT and CDR2 SNEGSKA (reference sequence). The CDR3 protein is CSAREGRGTGNTIYF. The CDR3 DNA is TGCAGTGCTAGAGAAGGGAGGGGTACTGGAAACACCATATATTTT.

The chain recombines TRBV3-1 with TRBJ2-1; D could derive from TRBD1 or TRBD2 (6 bases each). Per germline, CDR1 LGHDT and CDR2 YNNKEL (reference sequence). The CDR3 length is 15 residues. The V gene lost 3 bases and the J gene lost 8 bases, with 17 bases spanning the gap. This CDR3 is CASSHAGLGGDEQFF. CDR3 nucleotides: TGTGCCAGCAGCCATGCGGGACTCGGGGGCGATGAGCAGTTCTTC.

Only one count was recorded for this clonotype. CDR3 sequence reads: CASGGSTGGPYFQYV. The CDR3 region has the DNA TGTGCCAGCGGGGGCTCGACAGGCGGTCCCTATTTTCAGTACGTC. The rearrangement joins TRBV28 to TRBJ2-7; tentatively, D is TRBD1 (6 bases). V lost 8 bases, J lost 10 bases, and 27 bases lay in between. This CDR3 spans 15 amino acids. Germline V gives CDR1 MDHEN, CDR2 SYDVKM.

This clonotype showed up just a few times. This chain links TRBV27 with TRBJ1-1; 9 nucleotides line up with TRBD1. J gave up 1 base and V 6 bases, and 3 bases lay outside the gene matches. This CDR3 region has 14 residues. Germline V lookup: CDR1 MNHEY, CDR2 SMNVEV (reference sequence). The CDR3 sequence: CASRDRGKNTEAFF. CDR3 coding DNA: TGTGCCAGCAGGGACAGGGGCAAGAACACTGAAGCTTTCTTT.